The 26 T cell receptor beta chains given below trace back to one sample, sequenced in a study of monozygotic twins with inflammatory bowel disease. For each CDR3 protein, TCRdb gives one entry from its re-call of the 5' RACE reads, without DNA. This repertoire includes about 170,000 distinct CDR3 sequences. Sequencing input: blood. These receptor sequences come from a human donor with ulcerative colitis or Crohn's disease, or a healthy co-twin of an affected twin (not recorded which).

The chain joins TRBV6-1 to TRBJ2-7. The CDR3 is 14 amino acids. Germline V CDR1 and CDR2: MNHNS, SASEGT. This CDR3 reads CASSLLKGSYEQYF.

The genes are TRBV7-3 and TRBJ2-1. Germline V CDR1 and CDR2: SGHTA, FQGTGA. The CDR3 length is 13 residues. The CDR3 sequence is CASSLIWSNEQFF.

The chain employs TRBV2 and TRBJ2-7; TCRdb designates TRBD1, a call that cannot be tested without DNA. The CDR3 has 13 residues. CDR1 is SNHLY and CDR2 is FYNNEI in the germline V gene. The CDR3 region is CASRETGDYEQYF.

The rearrangement uses TRBV11-1 and TRBJ2-7; TCRdb returns TRBD1, unconfirmable since there is no DNA. Germline loops: CDR1 SGHAT, CDR2 FQDESV (reference sequence). This CDR3 has 13 residues. CDR3 sequence reads: CASSPGMSYEQYF.

The genes are TRBV20-1 and TRBJ2-5; the TCRdb D gene call, TRBD2, has no DNA to confirm it. The CDR3 extends over 14 amino acids. The germline V gene has CDR1 DFQATT and CDR2 SNEGSKA (reference sequence). CDR3 residues: CSARSGRAQETQYF.

The genes are TRBV6-2 or TRBV6-3 and TRBJ2-2; lacking DNA, the TRBD1 call made by TCRdb goes unchecked. CDR3 size: 15 residues. Per the germline V gene, CDR1 is MNHEY and CDR2 is SVGEGT. The CDR3 loop reads CASSNRDIYTGELFF.

The chain combines TRBV18 with TRBJ2-1. CDR3 length: 12 amino acids. CDR1 KGHSH and CDR2 LQKENI come from the germline V gene. The CDR3 reads CASSPLVGDKVF.

V and J are TRBV18 and TRBJ2-7; lacking DNA, the TRBD2 call made by TCRdb goes unchecked. CDR3 size: 14 residues. Per germline, CDR1 KGHSH and CDR2 LQKENI. The CDR3 is CASSPPLAGHEQYF.

The V gene is TRBV14, the J gene TRBJ2-3. Germline loops: CDR1 SGHDN, CDR2 FVKESK. This CDR3 has 13 residues. The CDR3 here is CASSQPTTDTQYF.

The genes are TRBV7-3 and TRBJ1-1; the TCRdb call, TRBD1, lacks DNA for checking. Germline CDR1 reads SGHTA; CDR2 reads FQGTGA. This CDR3 has 14 amino acids. The CDR3 protein is CASSREGGITEAFF.

This chain connects TRBV27 to TRBJ2-3; lacking DNA, the TRBD1 call made by TCRdb goes unchecked. CDR1 MNHEY and CDR2 SMNVEV come from the germline V gene (reference sequence). The CDR3 runs to 17 residues. The CDR3 sequence is CASSYVETGSITDTQYF.

The CDR3 region is CASSPSGRGFYEQYF. The chain carries TRBV4-1 and TRBJ2-7; no DNA is available, so the TRBD2 call from TCRdb remains unchecked. The V gene's germline CDR1 is MGHRA and CDR2 YSYEKL. This CDR3 contains 15 residues.

This chain joins TRBV29-1 and TRBJ2-1; TCRdb designates TRBD1, a call that cannot be tested without DNA. The CDR3 sequence is 13 residues long. The V gene's germline CDR1 is SQVTM and CDR2 ANQGSEA. The CDR3 here is CSVEVGRGNEQFF.

This chain uses TRBV3-1 with TRBJ2-2; TCRdb's D call, TRBD2, is unchecked because there is no DNA. CDR1 is LGHDT, CDR2 YNNKEL, per germline (reference sequence). This CDR3 has 16 residues. CDR3 in amino acids: CASSNGLAGYTGELFF.

The J gene is TRBJ1-3, the V gene TRBV20-1. Germline values: CDR1 DFQATT, CDR2 SNEGSKA (reference sequence). The length of the CDR3 is 13 residues. CDR3 sequence: CSASFPPGNTIYF.

The chain joins TRBV5-1 to TRBJ1-5; the D call from TCRdb, TRBD1, cannot be confirmed without DNA. CDR1 and CDR2 from the germline V gene are SGHRS and YFSETQ. The CDR3 consists of 16 residues. The CDR3 loop is CASSFRDSSSNQPQHF.

The gene calls are TRBV6-5 and TRBJ2-1; TCRdb proposes TRBD1, but this gene call is untestable without DNA. CDR1 is MNHEY and CDR2 is SVGAGI in the germline V gene. The CDR3 consists of 16 residues. CDR3 sequence: CASSSPQIGGDNEQFF.

The rearrangement joins TRBV6-1 to TRBJ1-4. The CDR3 has 16 residues. Germline V gene sequence: CDR1 MNHNS, CDR2 SASEGT. This chain's CDR3 is CASSEAARPSGEKLFF.

The chain combines TRBV11-1 with TRBJ2-2; TCRdb proposes TRBD1, but this gene call is untestable without DNA. Germline CDR1 and CDR2: SGHAT and FQDESV (reference sequence). The CDR3 is 16 residues long. CDR3 loop: CASSTHGQGSTGELFF.

The J gene is TRBJ2-7, the V gene TRBV20-1; TCRdb picks TRBD1, but there is no DNA to check that call. CDR3 length: 14 amino acids. CDR1 is DFQATT, CDR2 SNEGSKA, per germline (reference sequence). CDR3 protein: CSAGNLGTAYEQYF.

The CDR3 reads CASSLPSGTQETQYF. The V and J genes are TRBV28 and TRBJ2-5; lacking DNA, the TRBD2 call made by TCRdb goes unchecked. This CDR3 contains 15 residues. Germline V gene sequence: CDR1 MDHEN, CDR2 SYDVKM.

V usage is TRBV29-1 and J usage is TRBJ1-2. Germline CDR1 SQVTM, CDR2 ANQGSEA. The CDR3 has 11 amino acids. The CDR3: CSVVMGYGYTF. Full variable domain (rest looked up from reference TRBV29-1 and TRBJ1-2): SAVISQKPSRDICQRGTSLTIQCQVDSQVTMMFWYRQQPGQSLTLIATANQGSEATYESGFVIDKFPISRPNLTFSTLTVSNMSPEDSSIYLCSVVMGYGYTFGSGTRLTVV.

The V gene is TRBV7-6, the J gene TRBJ1-4. The V gene's germline CDR1 is SGHVS and CDR2 FNYEAQ. The CDR3 has 13 amino acids. CDR3 loop: CASSLENFEKLFF. Variable domain in full (rest from reference TRBV7-6 and TRBJ1-4): GAGVSQSPRYKVTKRGQDVALRCDPISGHVSLYWYRQALGQGPEFLTYFNYEAQQDKSGLPNDRFSAERPEGSISTLTIQRTEQRDSAMYRCASSLENFEKLFFGSGTQLSVL.

V is TRBV7-3 and J is TRBJ1-1. This CDR3 spans 15 amino acids. Germline V gene lookup returns CDR1 SGHTA and CDR2 FQGTGA. The CDR3 reads CASSLVGGMNTEAFF.

The rearrangement joins TRBV5-8 to TRBJ2-6. CDR3 size: 13 residues. Germline CDR1 reads SGHTS; CDR2 reads YDEGEE. The CDR3 region is CASSLWVANVLTF.

The rearrangement uses TRBV5-6 and TRBJ2-7; TCRdb returns TRBD1, unconfirmable since there is no DNA. Germline V CDR1 and CDR2: SGHDT, YYEEEE. The CDR3 totals 15 residues. The CDR3 protein is CASSPRGVNHYEQYF.